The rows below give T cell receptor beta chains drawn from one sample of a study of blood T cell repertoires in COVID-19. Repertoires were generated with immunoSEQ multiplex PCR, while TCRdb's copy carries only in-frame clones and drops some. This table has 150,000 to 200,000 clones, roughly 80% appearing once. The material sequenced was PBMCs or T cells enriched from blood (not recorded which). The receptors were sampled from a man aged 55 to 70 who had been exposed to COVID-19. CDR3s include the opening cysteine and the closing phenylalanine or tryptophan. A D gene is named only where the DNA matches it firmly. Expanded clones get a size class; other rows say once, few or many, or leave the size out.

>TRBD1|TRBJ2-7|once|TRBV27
CASSKGDRPYEQYF
TGTGCCAGCAGTAAGGGGGACAGGCCCTACGAGCAGTACTTC
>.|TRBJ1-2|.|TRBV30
CAWRPGYGYTF
TGTGCCTGGAGGCCGGGGTATGGCTACACCTTC
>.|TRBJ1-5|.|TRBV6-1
CASSEMSVSNQPQHF
TGTGCCAGCAGTGAAATGTCAGTAAGCAATCAGCCCCAGCATTTT
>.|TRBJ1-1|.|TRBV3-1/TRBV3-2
CASSQVQGTEAFF
TGTGCCAGCAGCCAAGTACAGGGAACTGAAGCTTTCTTT
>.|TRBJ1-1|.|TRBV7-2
CASSLKGGHTEAFF
TGTGCCAGCAGCTTAAAAGGAGGGCACACTGAAGCTTTCTTT
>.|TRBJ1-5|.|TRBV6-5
CASSFRADPAQHF
TGTGCCAGCAGCTTCAGGGCGGATCCGGCCCAGCATTTT
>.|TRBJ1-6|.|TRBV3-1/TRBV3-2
CASSQPPGTGSMNSPLHF
TGTGCCAGCAGCCAACCCCCCGGAACAGGGAGTATGAATTCACCCCTCCACTTT
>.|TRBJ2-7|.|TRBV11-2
CASSSRQGGSYEQYF
TGTGCCAGCAGCTCCCGACAGGGAGGCTCCTACGAGCAGTACTTC
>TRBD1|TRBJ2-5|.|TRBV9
CASSGRDRGQLQYF
TGTGCCAGCAGCGGCCGGGACAGGGGGCAGCTCCAGTACTTC
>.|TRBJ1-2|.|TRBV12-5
CASGLVREGKYGYTF
TGTGCTAGTGGTTTGGTACGAGAGGGTAAGTATGGCTACACCTTC
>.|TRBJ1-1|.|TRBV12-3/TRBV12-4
CASSLWPEAFF
TGTGCCAGCAGTTTATGGCCCGAAGCTTTCTTT
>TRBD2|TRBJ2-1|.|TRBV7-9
CASSLGTTTWDEQFF
TGTGCCAGCAGCTTGGGGACTACTACATGGGATGAGCAGTTCTTC
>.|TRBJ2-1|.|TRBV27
CASSLSSGGNQEQFF
TGTGCCAGCAGTTTATCGTCTGGGGGGAACCAAGAGCAGTTCTTC
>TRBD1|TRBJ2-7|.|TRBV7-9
CASSIAGGQPYEQYF
TGTGCCAGCAGCATTGCAGGGGGCCAACCCTACGAGCAGTACTTC
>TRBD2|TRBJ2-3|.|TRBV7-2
CASSLAGGRFSDTQYF
TGTGCCAGCAGCTTAGCGGGCGGGAGGTTCTCAGATACGCAGTATTTT
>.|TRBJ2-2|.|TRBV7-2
CASSRKGGGTGELFF
TGTGCCAGCAGCCGCAAAGGGGGGGGCACCGGGGAGCTGTTTTTT
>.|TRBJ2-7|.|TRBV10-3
CAITPSGYEQYF
TGTGCCATCACCCCTTCGGGGTACGAGCAGTACTTC
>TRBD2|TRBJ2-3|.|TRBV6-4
CASSEAGDADTQYF
TGTGCCAGCAGTGAGGCGGGAGATGCAGATACGCAGTATTTT
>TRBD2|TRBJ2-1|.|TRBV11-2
CASSMDPSGINEQFF
TGTGCCAGCAGCATGGACCCTAGCGGGATCAATGAGCAGTTCTTC
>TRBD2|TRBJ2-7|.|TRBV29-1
CSVTTGLAGYEQYF
TGCAGCGTCACCACGGGACTAGCGGGGTACGAGCAGTACTTC
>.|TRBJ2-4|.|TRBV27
CASKPASVKNIQYF
TGTGCCAGCAAACCGGCTAGCGTAAAAAACATTCAGTACTTC
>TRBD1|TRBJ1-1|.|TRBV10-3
CAISETGQGTEAFF
TGTGCCATCAGTGAAACGGGACAGGGGACTGAAGCTTTCTTT
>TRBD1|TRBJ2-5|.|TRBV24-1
CATSDPPGGETQYF
TGTGCCACCAGTGATCCGCCAGGGGGAGAGACCCAGTACTTC
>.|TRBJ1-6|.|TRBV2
CASSEEQAARSPLHF
TGTGCCAGCAGTGAGGAACAGGCGGCAAGATCACCCCTCCACTTT
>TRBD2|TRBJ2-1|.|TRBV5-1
CASSLTAGVNNEQFF
TGCGCCAGCAGCTTGACGGCGGGAGTTAACAATGAGCAGTTCTTC
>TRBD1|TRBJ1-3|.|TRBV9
CASSPGQGAGNTIYF
TGTGCCAGCAGTCCGGGACAGGGTGCTGGAAACACCATATATTTT
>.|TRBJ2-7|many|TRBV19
CASSIGLTGRSYEQYF
TGTGCCAGTAGTATAGGTCTGACAGGGAGGTCCTACGAGCAGTACTTC
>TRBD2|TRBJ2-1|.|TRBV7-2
CASSLMGTSGPYNEQFF
TGTGCCAGCAGCTTGATGGGGACTAGCGGACCCTACAATGAGCAGTTCTTC
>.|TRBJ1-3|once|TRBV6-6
CASSNSGNTIYF
TGTGCCAGCAGCAACAGTGGAAACACCATATATTTT
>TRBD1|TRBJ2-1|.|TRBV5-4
CASSRGGGQGTNEQFF
TGTGCCAGCAGCCGGGGTGGGGGACAGGGAACCAATGAGCAGTTCTTC
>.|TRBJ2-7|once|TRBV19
CASSSRTQGRIYEQYF
TGTGCCAGTAGTTCAAGGACGCAGGGGAGAATCTACGAGCAGTACTTC
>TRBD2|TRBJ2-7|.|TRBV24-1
CATSRDYSYEQYF
TGTGCCACCAGCCGGGACTACTCCTACGAGCAGTACTTC
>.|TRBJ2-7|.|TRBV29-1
CSVRALLTYEQYF
TGCAGCGTGCGGGCCTTGCTTACCTACGAGCAGTACTTC
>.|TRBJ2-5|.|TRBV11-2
CASSWRGEGAETQYF
TGTGCCAGCAGCTGGAGGGGGGAGGGCGCCGAGACCCAGTACTTC
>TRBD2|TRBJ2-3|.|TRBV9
CASAPTSRTDTQYF
TGTGCCAGCGCTCCGACTAGCCGCACAGATACGCAGTATTTT
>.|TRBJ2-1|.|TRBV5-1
CASSPEVAGLDNEQFF
TGCGCCAGCAGCCCGGAGGTGGCGGGACTTGACAATGAGCAGTTCTTC
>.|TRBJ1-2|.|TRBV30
CAWSSGFGYTF
TGTGCCTGGAGCTCAGGGTTTGGCTACACCTTC
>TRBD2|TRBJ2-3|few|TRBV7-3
CASSTTGLTTDTQYF
TGTGCCAGCAGCACCACGGGACTAACTACAGATACGCAGTATTTT
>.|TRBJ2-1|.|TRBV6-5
CASSYRQFSSYNEQFF
TGTGCCAGCAGTTACAGACAGTTCAGCTCCTACAATGAGCAGTTCTTC
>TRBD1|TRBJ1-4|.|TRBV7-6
CASSAGQGRTNEKLFF
TGTGCCAGCAGCGCGGGACAGGGACGAACTAATGAAAAACTGTTTTTT
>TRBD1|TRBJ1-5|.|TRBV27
CASSRFPGGDQPQHF
TGTGCCAGCAGTAGGTTCCCAGGGGGCGATCAGCCCCAGCATTTT
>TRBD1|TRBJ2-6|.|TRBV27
CASSTNRGSGANVLTF
TGTGCCAGCAGTACCAACAGGGGCTCTGGGGCCAACGTCCTGACTTTC
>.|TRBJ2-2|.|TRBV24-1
CATSHSGRHVAGELFF
TGTGCCACCAGCCACTCCGGGAGACATGTGGCCGGGGAGCTGTTTTTT
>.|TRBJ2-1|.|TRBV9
CASSVEGFYEQFF
TGTGCCAGCAGCGTAGAGGGGTTCTATGAGCAGTTCTTC
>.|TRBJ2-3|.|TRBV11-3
CAIQTGYTQYF
TGTGCCATCCAGACTGGATATACGCAGTATTTT
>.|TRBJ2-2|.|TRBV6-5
CASSYSWDLNTGELFF
TGTGCCAGCAGTTACTCCTGGGACTTGAACACCGGGGAGCTGTTTTTT
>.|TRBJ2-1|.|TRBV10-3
CAISAEQEQFF
TGTGCCATCAGTGCAGAACAGGAGCAGTTCTTC
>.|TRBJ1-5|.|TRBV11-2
CASSGGVEGNQPQHF
TGTGCCAGCAGCGGCGGGGTAGAGGGTAATCAGCCCCAGCATTTT
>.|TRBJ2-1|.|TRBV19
CASSALQGFRYNEQFF
TGTGCCAGTAGCGCCCTCCAGGGTTTTCGCTACAATGAGCAGTTCTTC
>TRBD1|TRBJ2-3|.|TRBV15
CATSMAGGWGTDTQYF
TGTGCCACCAGCATGGCAGGGGGTTGGGGCACAGATACGCAGTATTTT
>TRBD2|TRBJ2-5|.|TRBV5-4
CASSLVGGETQYF
TGTGCCAGCAGCTTGGTGGGGGGGGAGACCCAGTACTTC